These 26 T cell receptor beta chains share one sample of origin, sequenced in a study of radiotherapy plus CTLA-4 blockade in lung cancer. Some clones are missing from TCRdb's copy, which holds only in-frame ones; the method was immunoSEQ multiplex PCR. Of 70,000 to 90,000 clones in the sample, around 80% are singletons; the top ten hold 0.79%. This sample comprised peripheral blood, obtained from a patient treated with radiotherapy plus ipilimumab. These receptors were taken from a human donor with non-small cell lung cancer who had stable disease on radiotherapy plus ipilimumab.

The J gene is TRBJ2-1, the V gene TRBV7-8; 7 bases are shared with TRBD1. V shed 3 bases and J 5 bases; nucleotides not matched to a gene: 10. CDR1 is SGHVS, CDR2 FQNEAQ, per germline. The CDR3 consists of 16 residues. The CDR3 region has the DNA TGTGCCAGCAGCTTCCCCGGACAGGCAAGTAACAATGAGCAGTTCTTC. It is translated as CASSFPGQASNNEQFF.

The rearrangement uses TRBV9 and TRBJ2-3; 8 bases are a match to TRBD2. Germline loops: CDR1 SGDLS, CDR2 YYNGEE. Trimming removed 0 bases from V and 6 bases from J; junction bases left unmatched: 12. This CDR3 is built from 17 residues. The DNA for the CDR3 is TGTGCCAGCAGCGTAGACCCACCGGGGGGGCCGTATGATACGCAGTATTTT. Translated: CASSVDPPGGPYDTQYF.

This clone appeared a single time. V usage is TRBV15 and J usage is TRBJ2-7; D gene unclear. The ends were cut back, 0 bases at V and 0 bases at J, with 18 bases in the middle. This CDR3 has 18 amino acids. Germline V gene data show CDR1 as LNHNV and CDR2 as YYDKDF (reference sequence). The CDR3 is CATSRDALGVPASYEQYF. CDR3 DNA sequence: TGTGCCACCAGCAGAGATGCCCTTGGGGTCCCAGCCTCCTACGAGCAGTACTTC.

V gene TRBV7-7 combines with J gene TRBJ2-5, with D possibly being TRBD1 or TRBD2 (6 bases each). V was shortened by 0 bases and J by 5 bases, with 13 bases between the two germline ends. CDR3 length equals 15 residues. Germline V gene lookup returns CDR1 SSHAT and CDR2 FNYEAQ (reference sequence). DNA for the CDR3: TGTGCCAGCAGCTTAGCGGGGGGCCGCGCCGAGACCCAGTACTTC. It is translated as CASSLAGGRAETQYF.

The chain carries TRBV2 and TRBJ2-5; 8 bases map to TRBD1. Germline lookup yields CDR1 SNHLY and CDR2 FYNNEI. The trim removed 6 bases at V and 4 bases at J, leaving 7 bases unmatched. The CDR3 extends over 14 amino acids. The DNA of the CDR3 is TGTGCCAGCAGCCCCCGACAGGGGACAGAGACCCAGTACTTC. The encoded protein is CASSPRQGTETQYF. The variable domain in full, completed from reference TRBV2 and TRBJ2-5, reads EPEVTQTPSHQVTQMGQEVILRCVPISNHLYFYWYRQILGQKVEFLVSFYNNEISEKSEIFDDQFSVERPDGSNFTLKIRSTKLEDSAMYFCASSPRQGTETQYFGPGTRLLVL.

DNA of the CDR3: TGTGCCAGCAGCCCTCGAGGAGGGGGGCGCCGCACAGATACGCAGTATTTT. This translates into CASSPRGGGRRTDTQYF. This rearrangement joins TRBV7-9 to TRBJ2-3; D may match TRBD1 or TRBD2 (6 bases each). Germline V gives CDR1 SEHNR, CDR2 FQNEAQ (reference sequence). Trimming took off 5 bases at V and 1 base at J, with 19 bases between the two ends. The CDR3 loop spans 17 amino acids.

The chain uses TRBV7-3 and TRBJ2-2, with a weak D call TRBD2 (7 bases). With 0 bases removed from V and 2 bases from J, the gap between germline ends came to 16 bases. Germline lookup yields CDR1 SGHTA and CDR2 FQGTGA. The CDR3 has 18 amino acids. The CDR3 loop reads CASSLTSTGGLNTGELFF. CDR3 in DNA: TGTGCCAGCAGCTTAACGAGTACGGGGGGCCTAAACACCGGGGAGCTGTTTTTT.

The chain is built from TRBV19 and TRBJ2-1; D not certain. The CDR3 consists of 14 residues. Trimming left V 2 bases short and J 4 bases short, with 9 bases between. Germline loops: CDR1 LNHDA, CDR2 SQIVND (reference sequence). The CDR3 reads CASSIPTGYNEQFF. CDR3 DNA sequence: TGTGCCAGTAGTATACCGACTGGATACAATGAGCAGTTCTTC. Supplemented by reference TRBV19 and TRBJ2-1, the full variable domain reads DGGITQSPKYLFRKEGQNVTLSCEQNLNHDAMYWYRQDPGQGLRLIYYSQIVNDFQKGDIAEGYSVSREKKESFPLTVTSAQKNPTAFYLCASSIPTGYNEQFFGPGTRLTVL.

The chain combines TRBV5-6 with TRBJ2-5; D perhaps matches TRBD1 (5 bases). CDR1 is SGHDT, CDR2 YYEEEE, per germline. The V and J ends lost 4 bases and 2 bases respectively, with 12 bases between them. This CDR3 contains 14 residues. The CDR3 DNA follows: TGTGCCAGCAGCCCTGGTAGGGGTCAAGAGACCCAGTACTTC. It translates to CASSPGRGQETQYF.

The chain is built from TRBV6-6 and TRBJ2-1, with D unclear. CDR1 and CDR2 (germline): MNHNY, SVGAGI (reference sequence). The CDR3 covers 13 residues. Trimming shortened V by 6 bases and J by 7 bases, and 13 bases separated the two germline ends. CDR3 in DNA: TGTGCCAGCAGCCGCCTCGTGGGTAATGAGCAGTTCTTC. Translation: CASSRLVGNEQFF.

The chain uses TRBV6-5 and TRBJ2-7, with 10 bases lining up with TRBD2. CDR1 is MNHEY and CDR2 is SVGAGI in the germline V gene. This CDR3 has 15 residues. V shed 4 bases and J 3 bases; nucleotides not matched to a gene: 6. In nucleotides, the CDR3 is TGTGCCAGCAGTTCCTCTAGCGGGGGCCACTACGAGCAGTACTTC. This encodes CASSSSSGGHYEQYF.

V gene TRBV18 combines with J gene TRBJ2-5; tentative D call: TRBD2 (5 bases). The V gene lost 2 bases and the J gene lost 0 bases, with 16 bases spanning the gap. CDR3 size: 17 residues. Looked up from germline, CDR1 is KGHSH and CDR2 is LQKENI. CDR3 nucleotides: TGTGCCAGCTCACCAGGAGGTGTCGGGCTGTACCAAGAGACCCAGTACTTC. Its translation is CASSPGGVGLYQETQYF.

The genes are TRBV9 and TRBJ2-2, with D perhaps matching TRBD1 (8 bases). In germline, CDR1 is SGDLS, CDR2 YYNGEE. The CDR3 has 20 amino acids. Trimming stripped 5 bases from V and 6 bases from J, with 32 bases between. The CDR3 protein is CASSSPQGRGPGGRAGELFF. The CDR3, as DNA: TGTGCCAGCAGTTCCCCCCAGGGCAGGGGGCCGGGGGGAAGGGCCGGGGAGCTGTTTTTT.

The chain uses TRBV5-1 and TRBJ2-3, with D hard to call. The CDR3 consists of 14 residues. Germline-derived CDR1 and CDR2 are SGHRS and YFSETQ. V lost 0 bases and J lost 2, with 7 bases in between. Here the CDR3 reads CASSLGVPTDTQYF. The CDR3 bases are TGCGCCAGCAGCTTGGGAGTACCCACAGATACGCAGTATTTT.

V usage is TRBV2 and J usage is TRBJ1-2; TRBD1 might be the D (5 bases). The V and J ends lost 5 bases and 8 bases respectively, with 18 bases between them. Germline V lookup: CDR1 SNHLY, CDR2 FYNNEI. This CDR3 is 14 amino acids long. CDR3 loop: CASSRQGGGGGYTF. CDR3 in DNA: TGTGCCAGCAGTCGGCAGGGAGGTGGGGGAGGCTACACCTTC.

This chain connects TRBV2 to TRBJ1-4; 8 nucleotides align to TRBD1. With 3 bases clipped from V and 8 bases from J, the junction kept 5 bases outside the gene matches. There are 14 residues in the CDR3. The V gene's germline CDR1 is SNHLY and CDR2 FYNNEI. CDR3 coding DNA: TGTGCCAGCAGTGAGGGCAGGGGGCGCGAAAAACTGTTTTTT. Residues: CASSEGRGREKLFF.

The count of this clone is one. The chain recombines TRBV5-6 with TRBJ2-5, with D maybe TRBD1 (6 bases). This CDR3 spans 15 amino acids. V was shortened by 1 base and J by 4 bases, with 14 bases between the two germline ends. The germline V gene encodes CDR1 SGHDT and CDR2 YYEEEE. Here the CDR3 DNA reads TGTGCCAGCAGCTTGTGGGGACAAAACCTAGAGACCCAGTACTTC. Translation gives CASSLWGQNLETQYF.

The rearrangement links TRBV5-5 to TRBJ1-6; 7 nucleotides align to TRBD1. Unmatched junction bases numbered 5, after V lost 3 bases and J lost 8 bases. Germline CDR1 SGHKS, CDR2 YYEKEE (reference sequence). The CDR3 is made up of 14 amino acids. The DNA of the CDR3 is TGTGCCAGCAGCTCAGACAGGGCCTATTCACCCCTCCACTTT. This gives the protein CASSSDRAYSPLHF. Together with reference TRBV5-5 and TRBJ1-6, the CDR3 gives the full variable domain: DAGVTQSPTHLIKTRGQQVTLRCSPISGHKSVSWYQQVLGQGPQFIFQYYEKEERGRGNFPDRFSARQFPNYSSELNVNALLLGDSALYLCASSSDRAYSPLHFGNGTRLTVT.

The V call is TRBV19, the J call TRBJ1-5; D is unclear. The CDR3 sequence is 15 residues long. Germline lookup yields CDR1 LNHDA and CDR2 SQIVND (reference sequence). The germline V and J ends were trimmed by 5 bases and 2 bases, with 13 bases remaining between them. CDR3 in DNA: TGTGCCAGTAGTCCCCCCCCCGGGGGCAATCAGCCCCAGCATTTT. It specifies CASSPPPGGNQPQHF. Using reference TRBV19 and TRBJ1-5 for the parts outside the CDR3, the full variable domain is DGGITQSPKYLFRKEGQNVTLSCEQNLNHDAMYWYRQDPGQGLRLIYYSQIVNDFQKGDIAEGYSVSREKKESFPLTVTSAQKNPTAFYLCASSPPPGGNQPQHFGDGTRLSIL.

This clone appeared a single time. The rearrangement links TRBV11-2 to TRBJ2-5; D is possibly TRBD2 (5 bases). With 5 bases removed from V and 3 bases from J, the gap between germline ends came to 10 bases. CDR1 and CDR2 (germline): SGHAT, FQNNGV. The CDR3 consists of 13 residues. CDR3 sequence: CASSPGLEETQYF. CDR3 sequence (DNA): TGTGCCAGCAGCCCAGGACTCGAAGAGACCCAGTACTTC.

The rearrangement links TRBV7-2 to TRBJ2-1; D is perhaps TRBD2 (5 bases). The V end was cut by 1 base, the J end by 5 bases, with 15 bases between. This CDR3 contains 16 residues. CDR1 and CDR2 (germline): SGHTA, FQGNSA. The CDR3 DNA sequence: TGTGCCAGCAGCTTAGTAGTCCCTAGCAGGAACAATGAGCAGTTCTTC. This sequence encodes CASSLVVPSRNNEQFF.

This chain joins TRBV5-4 and TRBJ1-1; no definite D call. Germline V gene sequence: CDR1 SGHNT, CDR2 YYREEE (reference sequence). This CDR3 comprises 14 residues. V was clipped by 2 bases and J by 4 bases, with 12 bases between them. In DNA form, the CDR3 reads TGTGCCAGCAGCTTCGCGGGTTGGGGCACTGAAGCTTTCTTT. Its protein is CASSFAGWGTEAFF.

The rearrangement joins TRBV4-2 to TRBJ2-1; D may be TRBD1 (5 bases). CDR1 LGHNA and CDR2 YNFKEQ come from the germline V gene. Between the trimmed V and J ends, which lost 3 bases and 3 bases, there was a span of 9 bases. The CDR3 is 14 amino acids. The CDR3 nucleotides are TGTGCCAGCAGCCAGACTCAGGGCTACAATGAGCAGTTCTTC. Translation: CASSQTQGYNEQFF.

This clone has more than one count but fewer than ten. The chain joins TRBV7-9 to TRBJ1-3; D may be TRBD1 (5 bases). V gave up 4 bases and J gave up 0 bases, with 16 bases separating them. This CDR3 contains 17 residues. In germline, CDR1 is SEHNR, CDR2 FQNEAQ (reference sequence). DNA for the CDR3: TGTGCCAGCAGCTCAGGGAGGGGCCCCAGCTCTGGAAACACCATATATTTT. Translating it yields CASSSGRGPSSGNTIYF.

This chain connects TRBV11-1 to TRBJ2-7; D remains ambiguous. V was shortened by 5 bases and J by 6 bases, with 14 bases between the two germline ends. The CDR3 extends over 13 amino acids. Germline loops: CDR1 SGHAT, CDR2 FQDESV (reference sequence). The DNA of the CDR3 is TGTGCCAGCAGCGCCCCCCCAGGTTTCGAGCAGTACTTC. It specifies CASSAPPGFEQYF.

The V and J genes are TRBV7-8 and TRBJ2-3; a possible D gene is TRBD1 (5 bases). Deletions cut 1 base from V and 5 bases from J, with 10 bases between. This CDR3 is built from 14 residues. Germline V gene sequence: CDR1 SGHVS, CDR2 FQNEAQ. The CDR3 is CASSLGQRGDTQYF. In nucleotides, the CDR3 is TGTGCCAGCAGCTTAGGGCAAAGGGGAGATACGCAGTATTTT. The full variable domain, completed using reference TRBV7-8 and TRBJ2-3, is GAGVSQSPRYKVAKRGQDVALRCDPISGHVSLFWYQQALGQGPEFLTYFQNEAQLDKSGLPSDRFFAERPEGSVSTLKIQRTQQEDSAVYLCASSLGQRGDTQYFGPGTRLTVL.